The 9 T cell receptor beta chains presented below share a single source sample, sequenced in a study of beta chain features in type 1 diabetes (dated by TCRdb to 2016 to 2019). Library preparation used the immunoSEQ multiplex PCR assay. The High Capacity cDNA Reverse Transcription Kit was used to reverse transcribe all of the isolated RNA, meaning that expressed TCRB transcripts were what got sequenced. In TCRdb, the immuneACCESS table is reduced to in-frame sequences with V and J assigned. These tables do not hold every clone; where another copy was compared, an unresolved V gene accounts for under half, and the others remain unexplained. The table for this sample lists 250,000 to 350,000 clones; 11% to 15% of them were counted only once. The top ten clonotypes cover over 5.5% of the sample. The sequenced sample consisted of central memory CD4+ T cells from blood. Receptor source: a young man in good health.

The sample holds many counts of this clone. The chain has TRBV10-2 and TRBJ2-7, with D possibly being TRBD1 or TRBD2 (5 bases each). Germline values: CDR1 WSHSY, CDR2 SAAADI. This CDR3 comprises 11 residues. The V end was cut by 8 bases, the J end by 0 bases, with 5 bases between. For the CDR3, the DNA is TGCGCCAGCGGGGGCTCCTACGAGCAGTACTTC. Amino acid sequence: CASGGSYEQYF.

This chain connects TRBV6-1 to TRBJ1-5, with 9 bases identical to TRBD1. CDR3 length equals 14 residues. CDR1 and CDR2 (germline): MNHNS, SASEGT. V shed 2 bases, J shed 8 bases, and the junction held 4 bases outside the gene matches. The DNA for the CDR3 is TGTGCCAGCAGTGAAAAGACAGGGGGTGAGCCCCAGCATTTT. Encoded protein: CASSEKTGGEPQHF.

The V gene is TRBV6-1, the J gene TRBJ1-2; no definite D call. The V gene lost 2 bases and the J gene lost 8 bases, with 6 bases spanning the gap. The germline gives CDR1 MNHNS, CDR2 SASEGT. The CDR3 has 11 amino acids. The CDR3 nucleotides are TGTGCCAGCAGTGAAAGGGTAGGCTACACCTTC. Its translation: CASSERVGYTF.

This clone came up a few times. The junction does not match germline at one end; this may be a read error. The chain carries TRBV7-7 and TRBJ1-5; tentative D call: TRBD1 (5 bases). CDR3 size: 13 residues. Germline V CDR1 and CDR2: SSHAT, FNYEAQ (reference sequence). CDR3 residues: CASSPGLRQPQHF. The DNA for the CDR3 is TGTGCTAGCAGCCCAGGGTTGCGTCAGCCCCAGCATTTT.

The CDR3: CASSLVGTGVAKNIQYF. CDR3 bases: TGTGCCAGCAGCTTAGTTGGGACAGGGGTAGCCAAAAACATTCAGTACTTC. V is TRBV11-3 and J is TRBJ2-4; 10 nucleotides line up with TRBD1. The CDR3 covers 17 residues. Germline V CDR1 and CDR2: SGHNT, YENEEA. Germline trimming cut 1 base from V and 0 bases from J; bases unmatched to any gene: 3. The full variable domain, in which reference TRBV11-3 and TRBJ2-4 provide the parts outside the CDR3, is EAGVVQSPRYKIIEKKQPVAFWCNPISGHNTLYWYLQNLGQGPELLIRYENEEAVDDSQLPKDRFSAERLKGVDSTLKIQPAELGDSAVYLCASSLVGTGVAKNIQYFGAGTRLSVL.

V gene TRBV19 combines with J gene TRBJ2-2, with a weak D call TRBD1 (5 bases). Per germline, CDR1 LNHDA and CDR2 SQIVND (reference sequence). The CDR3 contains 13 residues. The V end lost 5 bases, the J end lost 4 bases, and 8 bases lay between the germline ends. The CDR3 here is CASSWGRTGELFF. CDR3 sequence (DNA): TGTGCCAGTAGTTGGGGCCGCACCGGGGAGCTGTTTTTT.

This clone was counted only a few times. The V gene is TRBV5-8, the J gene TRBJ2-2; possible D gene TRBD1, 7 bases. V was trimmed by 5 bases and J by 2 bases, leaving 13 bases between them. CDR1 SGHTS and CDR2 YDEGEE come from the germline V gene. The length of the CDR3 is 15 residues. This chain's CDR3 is CASSAGQINTGELFF. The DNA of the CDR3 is TGTGCCAGCAGTGCGGGACAGATCAACACCGGGGAGCTGTTTTTT. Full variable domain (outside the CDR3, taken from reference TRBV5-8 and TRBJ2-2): EAGVTQSPTHLIKTRGQQATLRCSPISGHTSVYWYQQALGLGLQFLLWYDEGEERNRGNFPPRFSGRQFPNYSSELNVNALELEDSALYLCASSAGQINTGELFFGEGSRLTVL.

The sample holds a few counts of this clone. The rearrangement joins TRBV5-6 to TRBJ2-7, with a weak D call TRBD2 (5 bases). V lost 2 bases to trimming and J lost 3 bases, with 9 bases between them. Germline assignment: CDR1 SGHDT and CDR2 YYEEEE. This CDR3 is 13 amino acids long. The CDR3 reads CASSFPGNYEQYF. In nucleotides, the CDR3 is TGTGCCAGCAGCTTTCCGGGGAACTACGAGCAGTACTTC.

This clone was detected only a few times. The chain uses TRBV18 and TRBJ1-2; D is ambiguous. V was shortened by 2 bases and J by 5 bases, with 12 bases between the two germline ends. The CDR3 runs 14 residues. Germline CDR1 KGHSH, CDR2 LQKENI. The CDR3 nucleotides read TGTGCCAGCTCACCAGGTGATCTGGGGTATGGCTACACCTTC. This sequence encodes CASSPGDLGYGYTF.